This entry lists 12 T cell receptor beta chains sequenced from one sample in a study of T-cell memory formation after mild COVID-19. MiXCR was run by TCRdb on the 5' RACE reads, yielding one entry per CDR3 protein. The sample consists of about 560,000 distinct CDR3 sequences, 20% to 25% of them appearing once. The material sequenced was PBMCs or a T cell subset sorted from them (not recorded which). The receptors here all came from an adult woman who had mild COVID-19 (a few samples of this study predate the infection). Cell type and time point are not known.

This chain links TRBV5-1 with TRBJ2-5; 7 bases line up with TRBD2. Germline trimming cut 0 bases from V and 2 bases from J; bases unmatched to any gene: 7. This CDR3 has 16 residues. Germline CDR1 reads SGHRS; CDR2 reads YFSETQ. The CDR3 is CASSLGDNGRQETQYF. CDR3 sequence (DNA): TGCGCCAGCAGCTTGGGCGACAACGGGAGGCAAGAGACCCAGTACTTC.

This clonotype was counted between two and nine times. The chain couples TRBV7-2 to TRBJ2-2; tentatively, D is TRBD1 (6 bases). The CDR3 length is 15 residues. Per the germline V gene, CDR1 is SGHTA and CDR2 is FQGNSA. Trimming pared 5 bases from V and 1 base from J, leaving 11 bases between. CDR3 nucleotides: TGTGCCAGCAGCCCTGGACAGTGGAACACCGGGGAGCTGTTTTTT. It translates to CASSPGQWNTGELFF. Full variable domain (outside the CDR3, taken from reference TRBV7-2 and TRBJ2-2): GAGVSQSPSNKVTEKGKDVELRCDPISGHTALYWYRQSLGQGLEFLIYFQGNSAPDKSGLPSDRFSAERTGGSVSTLTIQRTQQEDSAVYLCASSPGQWNTGELFFGEGSRLTVL.

This clonotype was counted a few times. This chain links TRBV7-9 with TRBJ1-2, with D possibly TRBD1 on 6 matching bases. With 5 bases removed from V and 3 bases from J, the gap between germline ends came to 28 bases. CDR1 is SEHNR and CDR2 is FQNEAQ in the germline V gene (reference sequence). The CDR3 covers 19 residues. The CDR3 sequence is CASSHPGGGAFDPDYGYTF. In nucleotides, the CDR3 is TGTGCCAGCAGCCACCCCGGTGGGGGGGCGTTCGATCCAGACTATGGCTACACCTTC.

This clonotype was counted only a few times. V usage is TRBV15 and J usage is TRBJ1-4; D is undetermined. V was clipped by 0 bases and J by 6 bases, with 14 bases between them. The CDR3 has 16 residues. Germline CDR1 reads LNHNV; CDR2 reads YYDKDF (reference sequence). The CDR3 reads CATSRDPQPMDEKLFF. Here the CDR3 DNA reads TGTGCCACCAGCAGAGATCCACAGCCCATGGATGAAAAACTGTTTTTT.

This clonotype was found a few times. J is TRBJ2-7 and V is TRBV20-1, with TRBD1 as a possible D gene (5 bases). Germline V gene data show CDR1 as DFQATT and CDR2 as SNEGSKA (reference sequence). CDR3 length equals 13 residues. The V gene lost 1 base and the J gene lost 3 bases, with 10 bases spanning the gap. The CDR3 loop reads CSARAGKIYEQYF. In DNA form, the CDR3 reads TGCAGTGCTAGAGCAGGGAAGATCTACGAGCAGTACTTC.

This clonotype was detected only a few times. CDR3 in amino acids: CASSSLGGDTQYF. CDR3 in DNA: TGTGCCAGCAGCTCCCTTGGTGGGGATACGCAGTATTTT. The rearrangement links TRBV7-3 to TRBJ2-3; no clear D. Germline lookup yields CDR1 SGHTA and CDR2 FQGTGA. Trimming took 4 bases from V and 6 from J, leaving 11 bases between them. The CDR3 has 13 amino acids.

Only a few counts were recorded for this clonotype. The V and J genes are TRBV30 and TRBJ2-2; D remains ambiguous. Germline lookup yields CDR1 GTSNPN and CDR2 SVGIG (reference sequence). There are 16 residues in the CDR3. The V end lost 0 bases, the J end lost 0 bases, and 11 bases lay between the germline ends. The CDR3 coding sequence is TGTGCCTGGAGTGTACCTGGTCAGGCGAACACCGGGGAGCTGTTTTTT. Protein product: CAWSVPGQANTGELFF.

This sequence joins TRBV7-9 and TRBJ2-7, with D perhaps given as TRBD1 or TRBD2 (5 bases each). The CDR3 contains 16 residues. The ends were cut back, 5 bases at V and 1 base at J, with 18 bases in the middle. CDR1 is SEHNR, CDR2 FQNEAQ, per germline (reference sequence). CDR3 in DNA: TGTGCCAGCAGCCCGACCGGGACGGCCTTATCCTACGAGCAGTACTTC. It yields the protein CASSPTGTALSYEQYF. The full variable domain, completed using reference TRBV7-9 and TRBJ2-7, is DTGVSQNPRHKITKRGQNVTFRCDPISEHNRLYWYRQTLGQGPEFLTYFQNEAQLEKSRLLSDRFSAERPKGSFSTLEIQRTEQGDSAMYLCASSPTGTALSYEQYFGPGTRLTVT.

This clonotype was counted a few times. DNA of the CDR3: TGTGCCAGCAGCTTGTCTGCGGGAAGCAATTCACCCCTCCACTTT. Encoded protein: CASSLSAGSNSPLHF. V and J are TRBV7-2 and TRBJ1-6; D uncertain. V gave up 3 bases and J gave up 7 bases, with 13 bases separating them. Germline values: CDR1 SGHTA, CDR2 FQGNSA. The CDR3 contains 15 residues.

In its sample, this clonotype was seen a few times. The chain has TRBV12-3 or TRBV12-4 and TRBJ1-2; 7 nucleotides line up with TRBD1. CDR3 length: 15 amino acids. The V segment lost 2 bases and the J segment 0 bases; nucleotides outside the gene matches: 3. The CDR3 sequence: CASSLRDRPNYGYTF. CDR3 in DNA: TGTGCCAGCAGTTTAAGGGACAGACCTAACTATGGCTACACCTTC.

Only a few counts were recorded for this clonotype. V gene TRBV19 combines with J gene TRBJ2-2; TRBD1 matches at 7 bases. V shed 6 bases and J 1 base; nucleotides not matched to a gene: 5. The CDR3 is 15 amino acids. Per germline, CDR1 LNHDA and CDR2 SQIVND (reference sequence). CDR3 sequence (DNA): TGTGCCAGTAGCGACAGGGAATGGAACACCGGGGAGCTGTTTTTT. This sequence encodes CASSDREWNTGELFF.

This sequence joins TRBV25-1 and TRBJ1-2; D remains unclear. The V and J ends lost 1 base and 8 bases respectively, with 11 bases between them. Germline V lookup: CDR1 MGHDK, CDR2 SYGVNS. This CDR3 region has 13 residues. CDR3 residues: CASSESGGVGYTF. Written as DNA, the CDR3 is TGTGCCAGCAGTGAATCTGGTGGGGTAGGCTACACCTTC.